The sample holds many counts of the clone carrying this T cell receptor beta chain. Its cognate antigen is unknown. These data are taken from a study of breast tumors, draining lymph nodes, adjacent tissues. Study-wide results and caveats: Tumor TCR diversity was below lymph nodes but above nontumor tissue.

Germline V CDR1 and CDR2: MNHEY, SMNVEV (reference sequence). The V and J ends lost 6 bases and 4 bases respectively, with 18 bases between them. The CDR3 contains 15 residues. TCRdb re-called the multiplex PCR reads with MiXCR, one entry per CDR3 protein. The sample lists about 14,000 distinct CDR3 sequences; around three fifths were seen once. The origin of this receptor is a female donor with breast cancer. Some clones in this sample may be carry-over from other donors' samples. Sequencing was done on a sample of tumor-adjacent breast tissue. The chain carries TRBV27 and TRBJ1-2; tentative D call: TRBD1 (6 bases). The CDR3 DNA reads TGTGCCAGCAGGCCACTTGGACAGACGGGCTATGGCTACACCTTC. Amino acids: CASRPLGQTGYGYTF.